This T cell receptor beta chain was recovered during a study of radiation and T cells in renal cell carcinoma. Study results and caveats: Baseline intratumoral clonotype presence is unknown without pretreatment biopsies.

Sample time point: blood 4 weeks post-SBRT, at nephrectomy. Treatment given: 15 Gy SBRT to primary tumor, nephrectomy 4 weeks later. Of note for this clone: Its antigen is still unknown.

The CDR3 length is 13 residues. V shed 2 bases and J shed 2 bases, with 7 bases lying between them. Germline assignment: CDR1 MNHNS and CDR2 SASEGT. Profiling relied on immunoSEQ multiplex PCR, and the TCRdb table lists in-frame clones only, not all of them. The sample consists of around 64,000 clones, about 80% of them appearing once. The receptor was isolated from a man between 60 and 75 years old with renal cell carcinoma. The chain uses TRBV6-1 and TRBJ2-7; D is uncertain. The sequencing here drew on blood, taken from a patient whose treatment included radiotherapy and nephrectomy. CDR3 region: CASSERPPYEQYV. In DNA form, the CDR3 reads TGTGCCAGCAGTGAAAGGCCGCCCTACGAGCAGTACGTC.